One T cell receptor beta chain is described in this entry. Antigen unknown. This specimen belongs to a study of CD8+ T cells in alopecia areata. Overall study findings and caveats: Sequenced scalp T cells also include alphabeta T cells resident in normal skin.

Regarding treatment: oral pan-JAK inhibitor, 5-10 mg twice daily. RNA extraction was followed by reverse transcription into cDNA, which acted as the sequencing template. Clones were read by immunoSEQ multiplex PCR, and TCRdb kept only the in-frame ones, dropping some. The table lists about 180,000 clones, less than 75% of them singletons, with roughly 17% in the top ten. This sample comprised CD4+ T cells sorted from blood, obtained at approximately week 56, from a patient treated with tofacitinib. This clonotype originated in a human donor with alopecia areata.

In DNA form, the CDR3 reads TGCAGCGCAGCGGGGGGGCTCGGAGAGACCCAGTACTTC. It codes for CSAAGGLGETQYF. This chain links TRBV29-1 with TRBJ2-5, with 10 bases fitting TRBD2. The CDR3 contains 13 residues. V shed 7 bases, J shed 4 bases, and the junction held 6 bases outside the gene matches. Germline V gene sequence: CDR1 SQVTM, CDR2 ANQGSEA.